This T cell receptor (beta chain) was sequenced during a study of T cell responses to AZD1222 COVID-19 vaccine. Overall study results and limits: Among AZD1222 vaccinees, only six were seropositive at baseline. Donors skewed white British and female; clonal diversity was possibly underestimated.

Some clones are missing from TCRdb's copy, which holds only in-frame ones; the method was immunoSEQ multiplex PCR. The repertoire holds around 78,000 clones, with around nine tenths as singletons. A word on this clone: Its target is unknown.

Germline CDR1 and CDR2: LNHDA and SQIVND (reference sequence). The CDR3 has 16 amino acids. The V gene lost 3 bases and the J gene lost 4 bases, with 16 bases spanning the gap. The sample in question was peripheral blood, obtained 28 days after the second AZD1222 dose. This sequence originates from an adult who received the AZD1222 COVID-19 vaccine. The V gene is TRBV19, the J gene TRBJ2-1; TRBD2 is a possible D gene (7 bases). Here the CDR3 reads CASSIYSGGLYNEQFF. In DNA, the CDR3 is TGTGCCAGTAGTATTTATTCGGGGGGCTTATACAATGAGCAGTTCTTC.